Presented here are 11 T cell receptor beta chains from one specimen sequenced in a study of blood T cell repertoires in COVID-19. The assay was immunoSEQ multiplex PCR, and TCRdb's table has in-frame clones only and misses some. Of about 90,000 clones listed, roughly four fifths are singletons. The sequencing sample was made of peripheral blood. The receptors were gathered from a human donor in a cohort sampled during active COVID-19.

With respect to this clone: At the DNA level, this CDR3 is encoded by other sequences in the same sample as well. The chain carries TRBV3-1 (or the pseudogene TRBV3-2) and TRBJ1-2; tentatively, D is TRBD1 (5 bases). V shed 4 bases and J shed 0 bases, with 9 bases lying between them. The germline V gene has CDR1 LGHDT and CDR2 YNNKEL (reference sequence). CDR3 length equals 14 residues. The CDR3 reads CASSRTTANYGYTF. CDR3 nucleotide sequence: TGTGCCAGCAGCCGAACGACAGCTAACTATGGCTACACCTTC.

The rearrangement joins TRBV6-1 to TRBJ2-3, with 12 bases matching TRBD2. The CDR3 is 15 amino acids. V shed 2 bases and J 4 bases; nucleotides not matched to a gene: 1. From germline, CDR1 is MNHNS and CDR2 SASEGT. This chain's CDR3 is CASSETSGGPDTQYF. The CDR3, as DNA: TGTGCCAGCAGTGAAACTAGCGGGGGGCCAGATACGCAGTATTTT.

The genes are TRBV5-4 and TRBJ1-2; no clear D gene. V lost 2 bases to trimming and J lost 8 bases, with 10 bases between them. The CDR3 loop spans 12 amino acids. Germline lookup yields CDR1 SGHNT and CDR2 YYREEE (reference sequence). The DNA for the CDR3 is TGTGCCAGCAGCTTTGAGGGTCCCGGCTACACCTTC. Translating gives CASSFEGPGYTF. Supplemented by reference TRBV5-4 and TRBJ1-2, the full variable domain reads ETGVTQSPTHLIKTRGQQVTLRCSSQSGHNTVSWYQQALGQGPQFIFQYYREEENGRGNFPPRFSGLQFPNYSSELNVNALELDDSALYLCASSFEGPGYTFGSGTRLTVV.

J is TRBJ1-2 and V is TRBV15; 10 positions match TRBD1. The CDR3 is made up of 15 amino acids. V lost 3 bases to trimming and J lost 6 bases; unmatched junction nucleotides: 7. The germline V gene encodes CDR1 LNHNV and CDR2 YYDKDF (reference sequence). The CDR3 nucleotides are TGTGCCACCAGCAGCCCGGGACAGGGGATCCATGGCTACACCTTC. Its translation: CATSSPGQGIHGYTF. The full variable domain, rest sourced from reference TRBV15 and TRBJ1-2, is DAMVIQNPRYQVTQFGKPVTLSCSQTLNHNVMYWYQQKSSQAPKLLFHYYDKDFNNEADTPDNFQSRRPNTSFCFLDIRSPGLGDTAMYLCATSSPGQGIHGYTFGSGTRLTVV.

The chain is built from TRBV6-6 and TRBJ2-7; 7 nucleotides agree with TRBD1. Per the germline V gene, CDR1 is MNHNY and CDR2 is SVGAGI (reference sequence). V shed 7 bases, J shed 3 bases, and the junction held 15 bases outside the gene matches. The CDR3 spans 16 residues. The CDR3 spells CASNPIPGQVNYEQYF. The DNA for the CDR3 is TGTGCCAGCAATCCCATTCCTGGACAGGTAAACTACGAGCAGTACTTC.

The chain links TRBV21-1 to TRBJ2-5; TRBD1, the table's D call, lacks a check against the DNA. TRBV21-1 is listed as a pseudogene. The CDR3 spans 15 residues. This chain's CDR3 is CASRPRDRGKETQYF. The CDR3 nucleotides are TGTGCCAGCAGGCCCCGGGACAGGGGGAAGGAGACCCAGTACTTC.

The chain has TRBV29-1 and TRBJ2-1; 8 nucleotides align to TRBD1. V was pared by 4 bases and J by 6 bases, with 8 bases of the junction left unmatched. Looked up from germline, CDR1 is SQVTM and CDR2 is ANQGSEA. The CDR3 runs to 14 residues. The CDR3 here is CSVVSRGRLNEQFF. In DNA form, the CDR3 reads TGCAGCGTTGTCTCCAGGGGGCGTCTCAATGAGCAGTTCTTC.

V usage is TRBV6-6 and J usage is TRBJ2-6; the D gene is possibly TRBD1 (6 bases). Trimming pared 6 bases from V and 2 bases from J, leaving 11 bases between. The germline CDR1 and CDR2 sequences are MNHNY and SVGAGI (reference sequence). The CDR3 contains 15 residues. CDR3: CASRYTGTGANVLTF. DNA of the CDR3: TGTGCCAGCAGGTATACAGGGACTGGGGCCAACGTCCTGACTTTC.

This sequence joins TRBV20-1 and TRBJ1-4; D ambiguous. CDR1 and CDR2 (germline): DFQATT, SNEGSKA (reference sequence). V was pared by 3 bases and J by 1 base, with 9 bases between. The CDR3 runs 14 residues. CDR3 nucleotide sequence: TGCAGTGCTAGTGACGTTCTAACTAATGAAAAACTGTTTTTT. Translating it yields CSASDVLTNEKLFF.

The chain recombines TRBV6-5 with TRBJ1-5, with no clear D. Looked up from germline, CDR1 is MNHEY and CDR2 is SVGAGI. Trimming took off 5 bases at V and 2 bases at J, with 7 bases between the two ends. This CDR3 has 13 amino acids. CDR3 in DNA: TGTGCCAGCAGTACAGAGCGCAATCAGCCCCAGCATTTT. Its protein is CASSTERNQPQHF.

The J gene is TRBJ1-3, the V gene TRBV30; 10 nucleotides agree with TRBD1. Trimming cost V 0 bases and J 4 bases; bases outside gene matches: 3. CDR1 and CDR2 (germline): GTSNPN, SVGIG (reference sequence). This CDR3 comprises 15 residues. CDR3 sequence: CAWSVGQGDGNTIYF. The CDR3 DNA follows: TGTGCCTGGAGTGTAGGACAGGGGGACGGAAACACCATATATTTT.